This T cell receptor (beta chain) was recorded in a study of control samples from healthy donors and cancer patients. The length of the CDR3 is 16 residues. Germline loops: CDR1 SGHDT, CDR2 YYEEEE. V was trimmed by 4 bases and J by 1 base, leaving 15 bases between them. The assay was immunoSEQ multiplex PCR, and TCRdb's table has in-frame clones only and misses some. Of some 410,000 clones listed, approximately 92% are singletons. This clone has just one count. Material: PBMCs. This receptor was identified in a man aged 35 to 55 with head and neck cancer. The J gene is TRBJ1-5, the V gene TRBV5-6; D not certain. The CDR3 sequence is CASSIQGQTSNQPQHF. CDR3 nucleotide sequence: TGTGCCAGCAGCATCCAAGGCCAAACCAGCAATCAGCCCCAGCATTTT.